One and the same sample provided the 12 T cell receptor beta chains below, sequenced in a study of control samples from healthy donors and cancer patients. Here immunoSEQ multiplex PCR was the method, and the copy in TCRdb shows in-frame clones only, minus some. Here the sample spans roughly 88,000 clones, just over 90% being singletons. Sequencing was done on a sample of blood. The receptors stem from a woman aged 25 to 39 in good health.

V usage is TRBV6-1 and J usage is TRBJ2-1; 13 bases align to TRBD2. This CDR3 contains 15 residues. CDR1 is MNHNS and CDR2 is SASEGT in the germline V gene. Unmatched junction bases numbered 5, after V lost 2 bases and J lost 10 bases. CDR3 in amino acids: CASSERTSGSGEQFF. Here the CDR3 DNA reads TGTGCCAGCAGTGAACGGACTAGCGGGAGTGGCGAGCAGTTCTTC.

This sequence joins TRBV2 and TRBJ1-1, with D perhaps matching TRBD1 (5 bases). From germline, CDR1 is SNHLY and CDR2 FYNNEI. CDR3 length equals 12 residues. Deletions cut 3 bases from V and 7 bases from J, with 9 bases between. CDR3 residues: CASSEDTLEAFF. The CDR3 coding sequence is TGTGCCAGCAGTGAGGACACTCTTGAAGCTTTCTTT.

The chain employs TRBV2 and TRBJ1-2; D call uncertain. This CDR3 is built from 13 residues. Germline V gene data show CDR1 as SNHLY and CDR2 as FYNNEI. V was trimmed by 6 bases and J by 6 bases, leaving 14 bases between them. DNA for the CDR3: TGTGCCAGCAGCACCCCGCCAAGCCATGGCTACACCTTC. The encoded protein is CASSTPPSHGYTF.

The rearrangement links TRBV19 to TRBJ1-1; D perhaps matches TRBD1 (6 bases). Trimming took 3 bases from V and 0 from J, leaving 14 bases between them. The CDR3 has 16 residues. Germline V gives CDR1 LNHDA, CDR2 SQIVND (reference sequence). DNA of the CDR3: TGTGCCAGTAGTATGGAGGGACACCCTATGAACACTGAAGCTTTCTTT. Protein: CASSMEGHPMNTEAFF. Full variable domain (outside the CDR3, taken from reference TRBV19 and TRBJ1-1): DGGITQSPKYLFRKEGQNVTLSCEQNLNHDAMYWYRQDPGQGLRLIYYSQIVNDFQKGDIAEGYSVSREKKESFPLTVTSAQKNPTAFYLCASSMEGHPMNTEAFFGQGTRLTVV.

The chain carries TRBV5-1 and TRBJ1-2; D may be TRBD1 (5 bases). The V end was cut by 3 bases, the J end by 4 bases, with 19 bases between. Looked up from germline, CDR1 is SGHRS and CDR2 is YFSETQ. The CDR3 consists of 16 residues. The CDR3 region is CASSSVREGGVYGYTF. In nucleotides, the CDR3 is TGCGCCAGCAGCTCAGTCAGGGAGGGAGGAGTCTATGGCTACACCTTC. Combining the CDR3 with reference TRBV5-1 and TRBJ1-2 gives the whole variable domain KAGVTQTPRYLIKTRGQQVTLSCSPISGHRSVSWYQQTPGQGLQFLFEYFSETQRNKGNFPGRFSGRQFSNSRSEMNVSTLELGDSALYLCASSSVREGGVYGYTFGSGTRLTVV.

V gene TRBV4-1 combines with J gene TRBJ2-1; 10 nucleotides line up with TRBD2. J gave up 8 bases and V 8 bases, and 12 bases lay outside the gene matches. The V gene's germline CDR1 is MGHRA and CDR2 YSYEKL. CDR3 length: 15 residues. The chain's CDR3 is CASQGPSGRAYEQFF. The CDR3 bases are TGCGCCAGCCAGGGCCCCAGCGGGAGGGCCTATGAGCAGTTCTTC.

The chain uses TRBV12-3 or TRBV12-4 and TRBJ1-5; 10 bases fit TRBD1. This CDR3 comprises 13 residues. The V and J ends lost 6 bases and 5 bases, in that order; junction bases with no gene match: 1. The CDR3 region has the DNA TGTGCCAGCAGAGGGACAGGGGATCAGCCCCAGCATTTT. Translation: CASRGTGDQPQHF.

This sequence joins TRBV6-1 and TRBJ1-2; D unclear. In germline, CDR1 is MNHNS, CDR2 SASEGT. Trimming pared 3 bases from V and 1 base from J, leaving 12 bases between. There are 15 residues in the CDR3. CDR3 coding DNA: TGTGCCAGCAGTGAGATGCAGGTACTTAACTATGGCTACACCTTC. The encoded protein is CASSEMQVLNYGYTF.

This chain links TRBV5-1 with TRBJ2-2; D is ambiguous. CDR1 is SGHRS and CDR2 is YFSETQ in the germline V gene. The CDR3 is 14 amino acids. Trimming pared 0 bases from V and 5 bases from J, leaving 8 bases between. The CDR3 sequence is CASSLEGLTGELFF. CDR3 DNA: TGCGCCAGCAGCTTGGAAGGGTTAACCGGGGAGCTGTTTTTT.

This chain connects TRBV11-2 to TRBJ1-1; no firm D call. CDR1 and CDR2 from the germline V gene are SGHAT and FQNNGV. The CDR3 extends over 14 amino acids. The ends were cut back, 5 bases at V and 1 base at J, with 11 bases in the middle. This CDR3 is CASSGRRENTEAFF. CDR3 nucleotide sequence: TGTGCCAGCAGCGGGAGACGGGAGAACACTGAAGCTTTCTTT.

V is TRBV5-1 and J is TRBJ2-3; 7 bases match TRBD2. CDR3 length: 16 residues. V lost 0 bases, J lost 2 bases, and 6 bases stayed unmatched. CDR1 and CDR2 (germline): SGHRS, YFSETQ. The CDR3 reads CASSLATSWDTDTQYF. In DNA, the CDR3 is TGCGCCAGCAGCTTGGCGACTAGCTGGGACACAGATACGCAGTATTTT.

J is TRBJ2-5 and V is TRBV6-5, with D unclear. V lost 6 bases, J lost 2 bases, and 13 bases lay in between. Per the germline V gene, CDR1 is MNHEY and CDR2 is SVGAGI. There are 14 residues in the CDR3. CDR3 residues: CASSPMAQQETQYF. In DNA form, the CDR3 reads TGTGCCAGCAGCCCCATGGCTCAGCAAGAGACCCAGTACTTC.